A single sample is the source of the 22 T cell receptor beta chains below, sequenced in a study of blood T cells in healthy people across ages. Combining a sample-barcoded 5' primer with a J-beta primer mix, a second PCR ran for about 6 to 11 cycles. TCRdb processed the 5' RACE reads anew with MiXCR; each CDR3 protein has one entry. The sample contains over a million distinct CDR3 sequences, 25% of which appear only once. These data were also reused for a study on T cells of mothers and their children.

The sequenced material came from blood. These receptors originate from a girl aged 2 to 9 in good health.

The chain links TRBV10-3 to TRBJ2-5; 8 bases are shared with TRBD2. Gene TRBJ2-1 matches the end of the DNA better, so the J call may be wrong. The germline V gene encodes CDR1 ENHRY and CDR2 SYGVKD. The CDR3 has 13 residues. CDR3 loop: CAITAGVGDEQFF. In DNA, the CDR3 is TGTGCCATCACAGCGGGAGTAGGCGATGAGCAGTTCTTC.

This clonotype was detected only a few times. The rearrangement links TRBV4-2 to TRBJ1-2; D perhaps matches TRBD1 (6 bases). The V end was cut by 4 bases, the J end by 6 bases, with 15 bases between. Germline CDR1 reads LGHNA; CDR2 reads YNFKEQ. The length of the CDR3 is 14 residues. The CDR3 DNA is TGTGCCAGCAGCCTGACCCAGGGGTCTGATGGCTACACCTTC. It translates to CASSLTQGSDGYTF.

In DNA form, the CDR3 reads TGCGCCAGCAAGAGCAGACCTCAAGAGACCCAGTACTTC. It translates to CASKSRPQETQYF. The chain couples TRBV5-1 to TRBJ2-5, with no clear D. V was shortened by 6 bases and J by 2 bases, with 11 bases between the two germline ends. From germline, CDR1 is SGHRS and CDR2 YFSETQ. This CDR3 has 13 residues.

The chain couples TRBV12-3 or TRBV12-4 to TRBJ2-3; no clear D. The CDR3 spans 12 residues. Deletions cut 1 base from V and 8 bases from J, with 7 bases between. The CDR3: CASSLGTPTQYF. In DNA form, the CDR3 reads TGTGCCAGCAGTTTAGGTACCCCTACGCAGTATTTT.

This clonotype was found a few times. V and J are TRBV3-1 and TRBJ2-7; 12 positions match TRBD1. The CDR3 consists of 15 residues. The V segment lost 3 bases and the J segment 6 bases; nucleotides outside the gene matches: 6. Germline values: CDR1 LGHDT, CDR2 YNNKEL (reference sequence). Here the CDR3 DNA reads TGTGCCAGCAGCCACCCGGGACAGGGGGCCCGCGAGCAGTACTTC. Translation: CASSHPGQGAREQYF.

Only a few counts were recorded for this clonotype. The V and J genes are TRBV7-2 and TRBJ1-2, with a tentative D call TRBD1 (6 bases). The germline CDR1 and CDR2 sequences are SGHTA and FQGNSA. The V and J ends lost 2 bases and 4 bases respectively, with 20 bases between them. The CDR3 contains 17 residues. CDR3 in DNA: TGTGCCAGCAGCTTACCTGGACAGAGCCAAGGGGGCTATGGCTACACCTTC. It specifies CASSLPGQSQGGYGYTF.

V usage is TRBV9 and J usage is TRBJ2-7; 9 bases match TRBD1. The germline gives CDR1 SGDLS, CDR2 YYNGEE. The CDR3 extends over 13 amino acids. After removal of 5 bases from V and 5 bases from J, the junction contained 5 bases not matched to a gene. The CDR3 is CASRGQGTNEQYF. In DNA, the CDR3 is TGTGCCAGCAGGGGACAGGGAACTAACGAGCAGTACTTC.

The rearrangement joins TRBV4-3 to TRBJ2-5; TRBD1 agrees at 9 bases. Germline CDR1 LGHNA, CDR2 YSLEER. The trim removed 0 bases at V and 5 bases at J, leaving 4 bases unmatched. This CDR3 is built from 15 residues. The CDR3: CASSQETGGQETQYF. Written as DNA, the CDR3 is TGCGCCAGCAGCCAAGAAACAGGGGGCCAGGAGACCCAGTACTTC.

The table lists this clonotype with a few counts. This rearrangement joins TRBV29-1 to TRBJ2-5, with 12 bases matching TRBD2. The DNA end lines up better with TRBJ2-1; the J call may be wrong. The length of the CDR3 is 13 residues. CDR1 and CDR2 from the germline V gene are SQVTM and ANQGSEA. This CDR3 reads CSVLAGGPVEQFF. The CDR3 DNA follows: TGCAGCGTTCTAGCGGGAGGGCCGGTTGAGCAGTTCTTC.

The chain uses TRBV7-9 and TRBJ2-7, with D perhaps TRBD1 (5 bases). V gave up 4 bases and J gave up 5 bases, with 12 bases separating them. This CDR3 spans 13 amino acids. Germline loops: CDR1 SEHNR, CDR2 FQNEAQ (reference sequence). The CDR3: CASSSDQTDEQYF. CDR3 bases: TGTGCCAGCAGCTCCGATCAGACAGACGAGCAGTACTTC. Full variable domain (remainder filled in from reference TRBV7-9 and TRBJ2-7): DTGVSQNPRHKITKRGQNVTFRCDPISEHNRLYWYRQTLGQGPEFLTYFQNEAQLEKSRLLSDRFSAERPKGSFSTLEIQRTEQGDSAMYLCASSSDQTDEQYFGPGTRLTVT.

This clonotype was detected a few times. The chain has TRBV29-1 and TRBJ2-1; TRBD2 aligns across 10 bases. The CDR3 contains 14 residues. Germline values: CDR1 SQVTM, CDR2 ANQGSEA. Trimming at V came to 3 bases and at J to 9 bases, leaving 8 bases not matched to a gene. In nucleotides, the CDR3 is TGCAGCGTTGAGTCTAGCGGGAGTATAGCTGAGCAGTTCTTC. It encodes CSVESSGSIAEQFF.

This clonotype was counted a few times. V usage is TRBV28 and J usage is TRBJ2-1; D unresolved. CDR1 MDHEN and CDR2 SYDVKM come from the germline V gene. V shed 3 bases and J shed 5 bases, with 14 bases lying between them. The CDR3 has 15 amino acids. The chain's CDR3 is CASSFPTYPDNEQFF. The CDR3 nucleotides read TGTGCCAGCAGTTTTCCGACTTACCCTGACAATGAGCAGTTCTTC.

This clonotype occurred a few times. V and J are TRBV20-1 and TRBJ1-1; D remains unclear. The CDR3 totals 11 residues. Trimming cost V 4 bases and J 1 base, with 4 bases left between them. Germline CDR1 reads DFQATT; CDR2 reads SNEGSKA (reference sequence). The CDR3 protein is CSATPNTEAFF. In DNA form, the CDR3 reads TGCAGTGCTACCCCGAACACTGAAGCTTTCTTT.

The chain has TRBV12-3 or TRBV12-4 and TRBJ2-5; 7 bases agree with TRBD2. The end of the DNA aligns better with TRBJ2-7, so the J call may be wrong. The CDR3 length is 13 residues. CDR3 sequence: CASSLGLAAEQYF. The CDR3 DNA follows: TGTGCCAGCAGTTTAGGACTAGCAGCCGAGCAGTACTTC.

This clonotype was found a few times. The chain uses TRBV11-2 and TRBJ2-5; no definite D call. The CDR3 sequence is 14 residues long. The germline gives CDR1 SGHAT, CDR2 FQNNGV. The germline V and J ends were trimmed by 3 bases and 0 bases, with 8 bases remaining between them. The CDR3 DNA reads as TGTGCCAGCAGCTTCTTAGAGTACCAAGAGACCCAGTACTTC. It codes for CASSFLEYQETQYF.

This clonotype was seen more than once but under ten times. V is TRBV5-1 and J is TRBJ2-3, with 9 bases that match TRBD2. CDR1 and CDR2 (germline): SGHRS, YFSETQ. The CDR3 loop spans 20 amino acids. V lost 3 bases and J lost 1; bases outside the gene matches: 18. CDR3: CASSSVSEKVSGGRTDTQYF. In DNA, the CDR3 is TGCGCCAGCAGCTCCGTTTCGGAAAAGGTTAGCGGGGGACGCACAGATACGCAGTATTTT.

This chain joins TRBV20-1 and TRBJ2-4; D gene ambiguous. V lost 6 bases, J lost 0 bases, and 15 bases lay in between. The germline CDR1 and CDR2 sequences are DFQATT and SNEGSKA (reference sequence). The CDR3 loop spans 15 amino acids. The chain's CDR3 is CSALRGGVAKNIQYF. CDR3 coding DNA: TGCAGTGCCCTGCGCGGTGGGGTAGCCAAAAACATTCAGTACTTC.

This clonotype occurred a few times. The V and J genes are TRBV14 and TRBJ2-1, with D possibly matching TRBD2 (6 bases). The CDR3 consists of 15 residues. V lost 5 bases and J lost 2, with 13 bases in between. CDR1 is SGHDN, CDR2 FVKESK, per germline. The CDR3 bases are TGTGCCAGCAGCAGAGTGGGGGGACCCTACAATGAGCAGTTCTTC. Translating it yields CASSRVGGPYNEQFF.

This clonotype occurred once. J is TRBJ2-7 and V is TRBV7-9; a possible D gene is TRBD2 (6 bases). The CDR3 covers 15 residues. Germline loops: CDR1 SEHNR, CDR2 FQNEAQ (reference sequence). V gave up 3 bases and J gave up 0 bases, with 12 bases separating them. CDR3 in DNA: TGTGCCAGCAGCTTGGGGGGACCGTTCTCCTACGAGCAGTACTTC. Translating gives CASSLGGPFSYEQYF.

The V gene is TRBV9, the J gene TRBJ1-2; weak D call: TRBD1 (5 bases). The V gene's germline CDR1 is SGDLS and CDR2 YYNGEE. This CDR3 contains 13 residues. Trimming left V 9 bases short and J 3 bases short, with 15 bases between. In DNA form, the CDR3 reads TGTGCCAACCACCAACAGGCCCACTATGGCTACACCTTC. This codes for CANHQQAHYGYTF.

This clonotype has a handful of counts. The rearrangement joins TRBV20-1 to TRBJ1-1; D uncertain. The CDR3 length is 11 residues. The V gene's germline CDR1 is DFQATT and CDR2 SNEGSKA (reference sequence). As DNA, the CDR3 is TGCAGCGGAACAAGGGACACTGAAGCTTTCTTT. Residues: CSGTRDTEAFF.

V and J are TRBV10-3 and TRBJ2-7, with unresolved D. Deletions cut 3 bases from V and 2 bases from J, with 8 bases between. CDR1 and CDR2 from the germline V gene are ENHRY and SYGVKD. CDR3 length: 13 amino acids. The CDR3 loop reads CAISEVLTYEQYF. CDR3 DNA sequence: TGTGCCATCAGTGAAGTTCTGACCTACGAGCAGTACTTC.